Each of the 7 T cell receptor beta chains below was sequenced from the same sample in a study of molecular identifiers for immune sequencing clone quantification. TCRdb fed the PCR reads into MiXCR, producing one record per CDR3 protein. The table includes under 600,000 distinct CDR3 sequences, 20% to 25% detected once. Sequencing input: naive CD8+ T cells from blood, with Jurkat cell RNA spiked in. Subset reported: FACS-sorted CD8+CD4-CCR7+CD45RA+ naive T cells. The source of these receptors is a human donor in good health. Some libraries in this study had Jurkat cell RNA spiked in.

The CDR3, as DNA: TGCGCCAGCCACTTCTCGGGACAGGGGGCTTCCAATGAGCAGTTCTTC. The encoded protein is CASHFSGQGASNEQFF. The chain employs TRBV5-1 and TRBJ2-1, with 12 bases that match TRBD1. This CDR3 spans 16 amino acids. The J segment lost 6 bases and the V segment lost 7 bases, leaving 11 bases of the junction unmatched. CDR1 and CDR2 (germline): SGHRS, YFSETQ.

This clonotype was seen only a few times. In nucleotides, the CDR3 is TGCAGCGTTGAATTCGCTAGCGGGAGGCAAGAGACCCAGTACTTC. It specifies CSVEFASGRQETQYF. The rearrangement links TRBV29-1 to TRBJ2-5, with TRBD2 identical over 11 bases. The trim removed 2 bases at V and 2 bases at J, leaving 4 bases unmatched. The CDR3 loop spans 15 amino acids. Germline CDR1 is SQVTM and CDR2 is ANQGSEA.

This clonotype has just a few counts. CDR3 DNA sequence: TGTGCCAGCAGCCAATCTACCCCTAATGGCTACACCTTC. As protein: CASSQSTPNGYTF. The chain carries TRBV16 and TRBJ1-2; D remains unclear. V shed 0 bases and J shed 6 bases, with 8 bases lying between them. CDR1 and CDR2 from the germline V gene are KGHSY and FQNENV. This CDR3 region has 13 residues.

This clonotype was recorded at least ten times. This chain connects TRBV29-1 to TRBJ2-7; maybe TRBD1 (5 bases). The germline CDR1 and CDR2 sequences are SQVTM and ANQGSEA. Trimming cost V 0 bases and J 9 bases, with 12 bases left between them. The CDR3 length is 12 residues. CDR3 loop: CSVEDMGQGQYF. The CDR3 region has the DNA TGCAGCGTTGAAGATATGGGGCAGGGGCAGTACTTC.

The J gene is TRBJ1-1, the V gene TRBV27; 8 positions match TRBD1. The germline CDR1 and CDR2 sequences are MNHEY and SMNVEV (reference sequence). J was trimmed by 7 bases and V by 5 bases; bases with no gene match: 18. CDR3 length: 17 residues. CDR3 in amino acids: CASSPRLNGTGTIEAFF. Here the CDR3 DNA reads TGTGCCAGCAGTCCTAGGTTAAATGGGACAGGAACGATTGAAGCTTTCTTT.

This chain uses TRBV7-6 with TRBJ2-3; D may correspond to TRBD1 or TRBD2 (5 bases each). Germline V lookup: CDR1 SGHVS, CDR2 FNYEAQ. This CDR3 comprises 14 residues. V was trimmed by 10 bases and J by 3 bases, leaving 17 bases between them. The CDR3 loop reads CATLARDGTDTQYF. For the CDR3, the DNA is TGTGCCACCCTCGCGAGGGACGGGACAGATACGCAGTATTTT.

As regards this clonotype: A junction end diverges from the germline sequence, so it may reflect a read error. The rearrangement joins TRBV23-1 to TRBJ1-1, with 10 bases aligning to TRBD1. TRBV23-1 is recorded as an ORF, its role being uncertain. The CDR3 has 15 residues. The CDR3 spells CASGKTGGMGTEASF. In DNA form, the CDR3 reads TGCGCCAGCGGAAAGACAGGGGGCATGGGAACTGAAGCTTCCTTT.